This T cell receptor beta chain came from a study of regulatory T cells in long-lasting Graves disease. According to the study, TCR beta libraries were built with iRepertoire HTBI primers and CDR3-region Arm-PCR. TCRdb re-called the multiplex PCR reads through MiXCR, storing one row per CDR3 protein. The repertoire holds roughly 560,000 distinct CDR3 sequences, with roughly 15% as singletons. The time point: newly diagnosed GD, antithyroid drugs for less than 3 months. Extracted PBMC RNA gave rise to the TCR library. J was trimmed by 2 bases and V by 6 bases; bases with no gene match: 4. The CDR3 runs to 15 residues. Germline CDR1 is ENHRY and CDR2 is SYGVKD. These data are also associated with another study on T cells in Graves' hyperthyroidism and ophthalmopathy. That paper notes: No progression to ophthalmopathy during 18 months of follow-up defined stable disease. During a first-round RT-PCR of the TCR CDR3, the HTBI primer set was used. The model forecast ophthalmopathy, anticipating it by a median around 6.9 months before onset.

This TCR was sampled from a woman aged 35-60 years with Graves disease. The source was peripheral blood mononuclear cells (PBMCs), collected at new diagnosis, from a patient treated with antithyroid drugs. The rearrangement joins TRBV10-3 to TRBJ2-3; 11 nucleotides agree with TRBD2. CDR3 in amino acids: CAIRILAGDTDTQYF. In DNA, the CDR3 is TGTGCCATCAGGATACTAGCGGGGGACACAGATACGCAGTATTTT.